This T cell receptor beta chain was sequenced in a study of radiation and T cells in renal cell carcinoma. General study findings and limits: Top 100 clonotypes averaged about 54% in irradiated versus approximately 45% in nephrectomy-only tumors. Irradiated tumors held more dominant CDR3 motifs than control tumors.

The treatment here: 15 Gy SBRT to primary tumor, nephrectomy 4 weeks later. Nephrectomy followed 15 Gy stereotactic body radiation by 4 weeks. The tumor was a clear cell renal cell carcinoma. Germline CDR1 is SGHRS and CDR2 is YFSETQ. Trimming took off 4 bases at V and 5 bases at J, with 14 bases between the two ends. The CDR3 is 14 residues long. The repertoire was sequenced with immunoSEQ multiplex PCR; TCRdb's copy has only in-frame clones and lacks some. The data hold some 9,700 clones, with roughly three fifths observed a single time. Comments on this clone: Its antigen is still unknown.

The clonotype comes from a man between 60 and 75 years old with renal cell carcinoma. The sample consisted of tumor tissue, taken from a patient whose treatment included radiotherapy and nephrectomy. The chain combines TRBV5-1 with TRBJ2-3; possible D gene TRBD1, 6 bases. The chain's CDR3 is CASSQTGLIDTQYF. In DNA, the CDR3 is TGCGCCAGCAGCCAAACAGGGTTGATAGATACGCAGTATTTT. Filled out from reference TRBV5-1 and TRBJ2-3, the complete variable domain reads KAGVTQTPRYLIKTRGQQVTLSCSPISGHRSVSWYQQTPGQGLQFLFEYFSETQRNKGNFPGRFSGRQFSNSRSEMNVSTLELGDSALYLCASSQTGLIDTQYFGPGTRLTVL.